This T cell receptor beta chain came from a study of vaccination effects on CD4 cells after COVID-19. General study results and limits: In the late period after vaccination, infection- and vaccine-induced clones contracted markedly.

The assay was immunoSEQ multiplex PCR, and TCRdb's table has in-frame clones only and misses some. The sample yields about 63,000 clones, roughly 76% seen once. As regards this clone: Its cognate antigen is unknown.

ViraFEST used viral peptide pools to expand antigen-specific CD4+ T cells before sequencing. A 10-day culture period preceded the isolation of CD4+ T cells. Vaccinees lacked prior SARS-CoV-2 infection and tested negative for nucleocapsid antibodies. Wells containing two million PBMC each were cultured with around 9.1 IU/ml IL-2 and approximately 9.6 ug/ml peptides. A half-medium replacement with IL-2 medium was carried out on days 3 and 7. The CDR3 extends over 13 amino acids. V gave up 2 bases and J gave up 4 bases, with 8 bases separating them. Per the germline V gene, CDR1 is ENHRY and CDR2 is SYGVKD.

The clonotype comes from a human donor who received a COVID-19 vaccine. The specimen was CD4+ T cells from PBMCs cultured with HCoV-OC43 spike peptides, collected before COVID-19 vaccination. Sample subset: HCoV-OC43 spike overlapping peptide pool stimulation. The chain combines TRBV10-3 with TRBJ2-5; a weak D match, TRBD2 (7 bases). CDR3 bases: TGTGCCATCAGTGAGGGGGGGGCAGAGACCCAGTACTTC. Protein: CAISEGGAETQYF.